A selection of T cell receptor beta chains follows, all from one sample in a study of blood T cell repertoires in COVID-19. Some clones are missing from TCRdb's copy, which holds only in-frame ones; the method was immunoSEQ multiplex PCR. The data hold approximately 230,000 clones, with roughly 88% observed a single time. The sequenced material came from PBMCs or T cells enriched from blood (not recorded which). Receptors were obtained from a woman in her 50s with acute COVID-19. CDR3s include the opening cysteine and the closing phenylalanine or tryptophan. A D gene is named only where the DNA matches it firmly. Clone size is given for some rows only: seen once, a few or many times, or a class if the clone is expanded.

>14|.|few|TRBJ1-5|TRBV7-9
TGTGCCAGCAGCTGGGGGGGAGGCAATCAGCCCCAGCATTTT
CASSWGGGNQPQHF
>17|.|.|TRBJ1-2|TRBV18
TGTGCCAGCTCACCGGAGTTCAGATCGGGAAGAAAAGGTGGCTACACCTTC
CASSPEFRSGRKGGYTF
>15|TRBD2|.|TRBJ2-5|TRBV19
TGTGCCACCCGGACTAGCGGCGGTTATTCGGAGACCCAGTACTTC
CATRTSGGYSETQYF
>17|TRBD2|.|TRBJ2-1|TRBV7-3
TGTGCCAGCAGCTTAGGGGGACTAGCGGGAGGGATCGGTGAGCAGTTCTTC
CASSLGGLAGGIGEQFF
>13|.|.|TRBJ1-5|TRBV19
TGTGCCAGCCGCGGACTGAATAGTCAGCCCCAGCATTTT
CASRGLNSQPQHF
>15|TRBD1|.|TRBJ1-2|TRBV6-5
TGTGCCAGCAGTTACTTGGGACAGGATAACTATGGCTACACCTTC
CASSYLGQDNYGYTF
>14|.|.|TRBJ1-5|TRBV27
TGTGCCAGCAGCAATGGACTGGGTAATCAGCCCCAGCATTTT
CASSNGLGNQPQHF
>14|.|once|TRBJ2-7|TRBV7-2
TGTGCCAGCAGCCCTTCCCCCCTTTCGGACGAGCAGTACTTC
CASSPSPLSDEQYF
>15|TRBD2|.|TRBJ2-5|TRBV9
TGTGCCAGCAGCGTAGGACTAGCGGGGGTGGAGACCCAGTACTTC
CASSVGLAGVETQYF
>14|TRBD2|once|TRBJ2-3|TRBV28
TGTGCCAGCACCTTGACTAGCGCAACAGATACGCAGTATTTT
CASTLTSATDTQYF
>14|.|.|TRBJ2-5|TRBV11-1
TGTGCCAGCAGCTTACGCACAGGGCAAGAGACCCAGTACTTC
CASSLRTGQETQYF
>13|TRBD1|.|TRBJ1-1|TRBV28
TGTGCCAGCAGTCTAGGGGGCGCAACTGAAGCTTTCTTT
CASSLGGATEAFF
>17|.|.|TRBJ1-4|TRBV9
TGTGCCCCGGAGGTAGGGGGTTGCGGTTCTCCTAATGAAAAACTGTTTTTT
CAPEVGGCGSPNEKLFF
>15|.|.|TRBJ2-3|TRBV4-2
TGTGCCAGCAGCCTGACCGGGTTAAGCACAGATACGCAGTATTTT
CASSLTGLSTDTQYF
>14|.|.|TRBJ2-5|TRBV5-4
TGTGCCAGCAGCCTGGGGGAGAGAACTGAGACCCAGTACTTC
CASSLGERTETQYF
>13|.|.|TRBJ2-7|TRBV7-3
TGTGCCAGCAGCTTAACGTTCTACGACGAGCAGTACTTC
CASSLTFYDEQYF